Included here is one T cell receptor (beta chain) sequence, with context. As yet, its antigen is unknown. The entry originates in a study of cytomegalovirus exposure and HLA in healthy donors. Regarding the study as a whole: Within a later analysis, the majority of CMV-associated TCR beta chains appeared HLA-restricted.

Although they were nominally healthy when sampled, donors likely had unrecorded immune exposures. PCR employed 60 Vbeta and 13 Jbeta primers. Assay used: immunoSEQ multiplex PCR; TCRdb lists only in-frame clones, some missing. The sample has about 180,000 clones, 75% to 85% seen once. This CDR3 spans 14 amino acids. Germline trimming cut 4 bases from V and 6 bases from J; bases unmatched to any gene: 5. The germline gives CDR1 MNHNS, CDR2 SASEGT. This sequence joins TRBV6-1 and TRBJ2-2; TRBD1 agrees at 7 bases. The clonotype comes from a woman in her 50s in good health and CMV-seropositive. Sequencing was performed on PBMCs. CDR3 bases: TGTGCCAGCAGTGTGAGGGGGCAGGCCGGGGAGCTGTTTTTT. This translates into CASSVRGQAGELFF.